This record covers a single TCR beta chain. Its matching antigen is unknown. The data belong to a study of blood T cells in healthy people across ages. Study results and caveats: The percentage of naive T cells correlated strongly with TCR beta diversity. With age, beta diversity per million T cells declined roughly linearly, significantly by around 43. Fewer expanded clones and more diversity marked long-lived versus aged donors. Total diversity from one million sequenced T cells was likely underestimated.

This CDR3 comprises 12 residues. Germline lookup yields CDR1 MNHNS and CDR2 SASEGT. Trimming removed 7 bases from V and 6 bases from J, with 10 bases in between. A J-beta primer mix and a sample-barcoded 5' primer were used in a second PCR of about 7 to 12 cycles. TCRdb itself ran the 5' RACE reads through MiXCR, one entry per CDR3 protein. The sample lists about 830,000 distinct CDR3 sequences, approximately 59% occurring once. Sequenced sample: blood. The gene calls are TRBV6-1 and TRBJ1-5, with D uncertain. The clonotype was recovered from a young man in good health. Here the CDR3 DNA reads TGTGCCAGCATTGACCGTGGTCAGCCCCAGCATTTT. This gives the protein CASIDRGQPQHF.